The 11 T cell receptor beta chains presented below share a single source sample, sequenced in a study of shared clonotypes between healthy human individuals. Clones were sequenced by immunoSEQ multiplex PCR, and TCRdb holds only the in-frame ones, with some missing. This repertoire shows some 2,500,000 clones, approximately 94% found once; its top ten account for 0.36%. The sample was naive CD4+ T cells from PBMCs. Subset defined: CD45RA+ positively selected. The source is a man between 18 and 29 years old in good health. Some clones in this sample may be carry-over from other donors' samples.

This chain connects TRBV5-1 to TRBJ2-2; 14 nucleotides line up with TRBD2. The germline CDR1 and CDR2 sequences are SGHRS and YFSETQ. The CDR3 is 20 residues long. Unmatched junction bases numbered 13, after V lost 0 bases and J lost 6 bases. As DNA, the CDR3 is TGCGCCAGCAGCTTGGGTCCGGGACTAGCGGGAGCTCACGGGGCCGGGGAGCTGTTTTTT. Protein sequence: CASSLGPGLAGAHGAGELFF.

V is TRBV7-9 and J is TRBJ1-6; D is possibly TRBD1 (6 bases). V was cut by 3 bases and J by 5 bases, with 14 bases left in between. The CDR3 has 16 residues. CDR1 SEHNR and CDR2 FQNEAQ come from the germline V gene (reference sequence). This CDR3 reads CASSFEAGVNNSPLHF. CDR3 in DNA: TGTGCCAGCAGCTTCGAGGCAGGGGTGAATAATTCACCCCTCCACTTT.

This chain connects TRBV4-3 to TRBJ1-2; D uncertain. The ends were cut back, 1 base at V and 4 bases at J, with 13 bases in the middle. CDR3 size: 15 residues. CDR1 is LGHNA, CDR2 YSLEER, per germline. The CDR3 sequence is CASSQATPSLYGYTF. CDR3 DNA sequence: TGCGCCAGCAGCCAAGCTACCCCCAGCCTCTATGGCTACACCTTC.

The chain combines TRBV28 with TRBJ2-3; D perhaps matches TRBD1 (7 bases). Germline-derived CDR1 and CDR2 are MDHEN and SYDVKM. Trimming shortened V by 5 bases and J by 6 bases, and 15 bases separated the two germline ends. The length of the CDR3 is 14 residues. This chain's CDR3 is CASSIFQGGDTQYF. CDR3 in DNA: TGTGCCAGCAGTATCTTTCAGGGGGGCGATACGCAGTATTTT.

The chain recombines TRBV11-1 with TRBJ2-1; TRBD1 matches at 8 bases. CDR1 and CDR2 (germline): SGHAT, FQDESV (reference sequence). This CDR3 is 12 amino acids long. The V and J ends lost 5 bases and 12 bases, in that order; junction bases with no gene match: 6. The CDR3 region is CASSPRTGWQFF. In nucleotides, the CDR3 is TGTGCCAGCAGCCCAAGGACAGGGTGGCAGTTCTTC.

The genes are TRBV2 and TRBJ1-4; D gene unclear. Deletions cut 3 bases from V and 6 bases from J, with 8 bases between. Germline loops: CDR1 SNHLY, CDR2 FYNNEI. This CDR3 contains 13 residues. As DNA, the CDR3 is TGTGCCAGCAGTGACATTGAGGATGAAAAACTGTTTTTT. Translation gives CASSDIEDEKLFF.

V gene TRBV19 combines with J gene TRBJ2-1; D is undetermined. Per the germline V gene, CDR1 is LNHDA and CDR2 is SQIVND (reference sequence). CDR3 length: 11 residues. The V end was cut by 7 bases, the J end by 6 bases, with 7 bases between. The CDR3 DNA reads TGTGCCAGTATGTCTAGCAATGAGCAGTTCTTC. It translates to CASMSSNEQFF.

About this clone itself: At the DNA level, this CDR3 is encoded by other sequences in the same sample as well. V is TRBV20-1 and J is TRBJ2-5; D gene unclear. V gave up 6 bases and J gave up 2 bases, with 4 bases separating them. CDR1 and CDR2 (germline): DFQATT, SNEGSKA (reference sequence). This CDR3 comprises 10 residues. The CDR3 DNA is TGCAGTGCACGGCAAGAGACCCAGTACTTC. Its protein product is CSARQETQYF.

This chain connects TRBV27 to TRBJ2-3; TRBD1 is a possible D gene (6 bases). Deletions cut 2 bases from V and 3 bases from J, with 15 bases between. The germline gives CDR1 MNHEY, CDR2 SMNVEV (reference sequence). The CDR3 is made up of 16 amino acids. CDR3 sequence: CASSLNGGARTDTQYF. CDR3 bases: TGTGCCAGCAGTTTAAATGGGGGCGCGAGGACAGATACGCAGTATTTT.

J is TRBJ1-6 and V is TRBV28; D uncertain. Trimming stripped 3 bases from V and 10 bases from J, with 7 bases between. This CDR3 comprises 12 residues. The germline CDR1 and CDR2 sequences are MDHEN and SYDVKM. The CDR3 DNA is TGTGCCAGCAGTTTGGAAGGATCACCCCTCCACTTT. Translation gives CASSLEGSPLHF.

This clone has a single count. The chain carries TRBV7-2 and TRBJ2-7, with TRBD2 as a possible D gene (6 bases). This CDR3 has 14 residues. Germline CDR1 reads SGHTA; CDR2 reads FQGNSA. V lost 5 bases and J 9 bases, leaving 20 bases between the germline ends. This chain's CDR3 is CASSGATSPSGQYF. For the CDR3, the DNA is TGTGCCAGCAGCGGCGCGACTAGTCCGTCCGGGCAGTACTTC. The entire variable domain, with the rest obtained from reference TRBV7-2 and TRBJ2-7, is as follows: GAGVSQSPSNKVTEKGKDVELRCDPISGHTALYWYRQSLGQGLEFLIYFQGNSAPDKSGLPSDRFSAERTGGSVSTLTIQRTQQEDSAVYLCASSGATSPSGQYFGPGTRLTVT.